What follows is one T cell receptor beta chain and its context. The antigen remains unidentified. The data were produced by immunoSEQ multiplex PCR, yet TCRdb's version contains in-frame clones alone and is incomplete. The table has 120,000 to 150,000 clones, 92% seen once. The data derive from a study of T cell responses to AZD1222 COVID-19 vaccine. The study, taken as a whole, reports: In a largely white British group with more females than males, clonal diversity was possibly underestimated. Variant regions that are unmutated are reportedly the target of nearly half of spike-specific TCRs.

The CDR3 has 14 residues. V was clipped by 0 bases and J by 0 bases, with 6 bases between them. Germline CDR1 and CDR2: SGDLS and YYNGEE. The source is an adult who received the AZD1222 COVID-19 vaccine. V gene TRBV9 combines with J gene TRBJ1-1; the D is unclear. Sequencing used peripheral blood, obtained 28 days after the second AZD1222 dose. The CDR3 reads CASSVGSVNTEAFF. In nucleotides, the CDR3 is TGTGCCAGCAGCGTAGGGTCAGTGAACACTGAAGCTTTCTTT. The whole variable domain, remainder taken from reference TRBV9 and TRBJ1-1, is DSGVTQTPKHLITATGQRVTLRCSPRSGDLSVYWYQQSLDQGLQFLIQYYNGEERAKGNILERFSAQQFPDLHSELNLSSLELGDSALYFCASSVGSVNTEAFFGQGTRLTVV.